One T cell receptor (beta chain) is described in this entry. This record comes from a study of blood T cell repertoires in COVID-19. About the research overall: PBMCs, B-cell-depleted T cells, or T cells were the source of the cDNA or gDNA that made up the material.

The participants were between about 18 and 90 years old and came from about two dozen US areas. Clinical histories supplied by participants themselves formed the basis of cohort assignment. A COVID-19 case had been met by exposed participants during the 2 weeks before study entry. Generated by immunoSEQ multiplex PCR, the TCRdb table keeps only in-frame clones and is missing some. The sample shows 120,000 to 150,000 clones, roughly 84% of them seen only once. Trimming took off 0 bases at V and 9 bases at J, with 13 bases between the two ends. CDR3 length: 15 amino acids. Per germline, CDR1 SGDLS and CDR2 YYNGEE.

The receptor's source is a woman in her forties or fifties who had been exposed to COVID-19. The sample was PBMCs or T cells enriched from blood (not recorded which). This sequence joins TRBV9 and TRBJ1-6; tentative D call: TRBD1 (6 bases). The CDR3 region has the DNA TGTGCCAGCAGCGTAGAAAGGGCAGGGGTTTCACCCCTCCACTTT. This gives the protein CASSVERAGVSPLHF.